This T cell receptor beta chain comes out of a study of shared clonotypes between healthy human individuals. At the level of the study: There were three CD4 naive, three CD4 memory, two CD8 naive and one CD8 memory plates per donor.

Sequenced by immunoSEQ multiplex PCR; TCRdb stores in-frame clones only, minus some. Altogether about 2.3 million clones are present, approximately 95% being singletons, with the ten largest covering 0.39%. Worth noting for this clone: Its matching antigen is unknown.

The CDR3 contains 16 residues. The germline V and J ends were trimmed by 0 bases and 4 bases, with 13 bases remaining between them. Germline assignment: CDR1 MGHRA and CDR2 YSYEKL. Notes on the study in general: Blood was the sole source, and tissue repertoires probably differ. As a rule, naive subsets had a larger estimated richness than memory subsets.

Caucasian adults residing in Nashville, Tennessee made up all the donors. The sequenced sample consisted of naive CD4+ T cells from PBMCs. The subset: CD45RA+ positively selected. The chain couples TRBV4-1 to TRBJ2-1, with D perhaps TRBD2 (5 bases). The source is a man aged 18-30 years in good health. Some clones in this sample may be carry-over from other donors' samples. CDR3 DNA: TGCGCCAGCAGCCAAGATCCGGCGGGCCTTTACAATGAGCAGTTCTTC. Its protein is CASSQDPAGLYNEQFF.